This TCR beta chain was identified in a study of vaccination and CD4 T cells after COVID-19. Turning to the study itself: Investigators drew the post-COVID samples a median around 100 days after diagnosis, with a range of 35 to 161.

A remark on this clonotype: The antigen remains undetermined.

TCRdb reprocessed the PCR reads with MiXCR, giving one entry per CDR3 protein. This sample has around 19,000 distinct CDR3 sequences; 62% occur once, and the top ten carry 1%. Whole-study results and caveats: The median count of SARS-CoV-2-reactive clonotypes rose from 21 to 38, not significantly.

CDR3 length equals 17 residues. From germline, CDR1 is MNHNS and CDR2 SASEGT. V was pared by 3 bases and J by 4 bases, with 18 bases between. This sequence joins TRBV6-1 and TRBJ2-2; D not resolved. This specimen was CD4+ T cells from blood, taken before SARS-CoV-2 vaccination. This sequence originates from a human donor who had recovered from COVID-19. Written as DNA, the CDR3 is TGTGCCAGCAGTGACCACAGAGTTTCCTGGACCACCGGGGAGCTGTTTTTT. Its protein product is CASSDHRVSWTTGELFF.